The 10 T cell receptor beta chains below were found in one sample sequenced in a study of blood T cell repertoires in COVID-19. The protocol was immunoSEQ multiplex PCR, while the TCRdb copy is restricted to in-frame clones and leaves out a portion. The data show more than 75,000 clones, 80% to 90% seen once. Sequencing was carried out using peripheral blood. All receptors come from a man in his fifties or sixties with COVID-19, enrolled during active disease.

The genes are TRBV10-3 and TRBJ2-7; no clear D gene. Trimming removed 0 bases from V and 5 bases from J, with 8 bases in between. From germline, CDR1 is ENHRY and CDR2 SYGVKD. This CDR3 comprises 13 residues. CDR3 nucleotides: TGTGCCATCAGTGAGTCGTCTGGGCACGAGCAGTACTTC. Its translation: CAISESSGHEQYF.

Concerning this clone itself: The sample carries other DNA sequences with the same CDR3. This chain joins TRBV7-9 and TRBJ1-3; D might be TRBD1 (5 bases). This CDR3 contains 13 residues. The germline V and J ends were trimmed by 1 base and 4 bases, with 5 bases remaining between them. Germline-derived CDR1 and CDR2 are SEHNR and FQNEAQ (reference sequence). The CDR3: CASSLGQGNTIYF. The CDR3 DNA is TGTGCCAGCAGCTTAGGACAGGGAAACACCATATATTTT.

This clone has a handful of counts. The CDR3 sequence: CASSLNRLAGGLDHNEQFF. The CDR3 region has the DNA TGTGCCAGCAGCTTAAATCGACTAGCGGGGGGCCTCGATCACAATGAGCAGTTCTTC. The chain links TRBV7-2 to TRBJ2-1; 13 nucleotides align to TRBD2. Germline V gene sequence: CDR1 SGHTA, CDR2 FQGNSA. The CDR3 spans 19 residues. V was pared by 2 bases and J by 5 bases, with 12 bases of the junction left unmatched. Full variable domain (remainder filled in from reference TRBV7-2 and TRBJ2-1): GAGVSQSPSNKVTEKGKDVELRCDPISGHTALYWYRQSLGQGLEFLIYFQGNSAPDKSGLPSDRFSAERTGGSVSTLTIQRTQQEDSAVYLCASSLNRLAGGLDHNEQFFGPGTRLTVL.

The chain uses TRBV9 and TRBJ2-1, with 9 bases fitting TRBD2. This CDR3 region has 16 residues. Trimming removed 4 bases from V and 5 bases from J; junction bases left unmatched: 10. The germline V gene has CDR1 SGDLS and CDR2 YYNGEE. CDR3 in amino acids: CASSPTLAGLNNEQFF. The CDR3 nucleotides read TGTGCCAGCAGCCCAACTCTAGCGGGACTTAACAATGAGCAGTTCTTC.

The CDR3, as DNA: TGTGCCAGCAGTTACGGTGCGAGATTGATCACTGAAGCTTTCTTT. Translated, it gives CASSYGARLITEAFF. The rearrangement joins TRBV6-5 to TRBJ1-1; D remains unclear. Trimming removed 2 bases at V and 4 bases at J, with 14 bases between. The germline V gene has CDR1 MNHEY and CDR2 SVGAGI. This CDR3 comprises 15 residues.

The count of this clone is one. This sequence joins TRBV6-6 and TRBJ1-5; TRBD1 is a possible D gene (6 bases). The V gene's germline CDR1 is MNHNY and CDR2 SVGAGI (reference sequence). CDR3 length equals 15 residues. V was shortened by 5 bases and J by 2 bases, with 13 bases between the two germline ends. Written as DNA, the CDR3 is TGTGCCAGCAGTAAGGGGGGGTGGGGCAATCAGCCCCAGCATTTT. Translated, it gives CASSKGGWGNQPQHF.

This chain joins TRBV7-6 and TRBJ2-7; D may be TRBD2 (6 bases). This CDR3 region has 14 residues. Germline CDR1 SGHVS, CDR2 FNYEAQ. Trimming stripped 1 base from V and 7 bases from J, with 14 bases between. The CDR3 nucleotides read TGTGCCAGCAGCTTAGGGGGTAGCGGATCAGAGCAGTACTTC. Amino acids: CASSLGGSGSEQYF.

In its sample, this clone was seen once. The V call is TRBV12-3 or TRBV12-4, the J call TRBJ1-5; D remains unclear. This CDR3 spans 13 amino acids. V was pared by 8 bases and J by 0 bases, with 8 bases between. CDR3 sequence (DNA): TGTGCCAGCCGCCGGGATAGCAATCAGCCCCAGCATTTT. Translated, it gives CASRRDSNQPQHF.

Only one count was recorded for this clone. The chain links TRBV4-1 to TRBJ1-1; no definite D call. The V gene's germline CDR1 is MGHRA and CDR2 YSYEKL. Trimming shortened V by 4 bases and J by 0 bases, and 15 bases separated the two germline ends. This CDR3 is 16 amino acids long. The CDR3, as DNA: TGCGCCAGCAGCCTGGCGGGGTCGGTTTTGAACACTGAAGCTTTCTTT. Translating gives CASSLAGSVLNTEAFF.

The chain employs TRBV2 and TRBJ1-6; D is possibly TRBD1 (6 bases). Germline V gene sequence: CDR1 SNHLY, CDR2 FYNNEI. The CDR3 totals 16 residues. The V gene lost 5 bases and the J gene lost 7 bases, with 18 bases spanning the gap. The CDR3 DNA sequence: TGTGCCAGCAGTCCTACTCTACAGGGAGGGAATTCACCCCTCCACTTT. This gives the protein CASSPTLQGGNSPLHF.